The count of the clone carrying this T cell receptor beta chain is one. The sample belongs to a study of blood T cell repertoires in COVID-19. Study summary: Collection of acute and convalescent COVID-19 samples took place in the United States, Italy and Spain.

Only in-frame clones appear in the TCRdb table, and some are missing; sequencing was by immunoSEQ multiplex PCR. The sample includes under 30,000 clones, approximately 80% of them seen just once. The CDR3 runs 14 residues. V lost 4 bases and J lost 6; bases outside the gene matches: 4. CDR1 is LNHDA, CDR2 SQIVND, per germline (reference sequence). Sequenced material: peripheral blood. The sequence came from a human donor in a cohort sampled during active COVID-19. The chain uses TRBV19 and TRBJ1-4; 8 nucleotides align to TRBD1. CDR3 bases: TGTGCCAGTAGTAGGGGACAGGATGATGAAAAACTGTTTTTT. It encodes CASSRGQDDEKLFF.